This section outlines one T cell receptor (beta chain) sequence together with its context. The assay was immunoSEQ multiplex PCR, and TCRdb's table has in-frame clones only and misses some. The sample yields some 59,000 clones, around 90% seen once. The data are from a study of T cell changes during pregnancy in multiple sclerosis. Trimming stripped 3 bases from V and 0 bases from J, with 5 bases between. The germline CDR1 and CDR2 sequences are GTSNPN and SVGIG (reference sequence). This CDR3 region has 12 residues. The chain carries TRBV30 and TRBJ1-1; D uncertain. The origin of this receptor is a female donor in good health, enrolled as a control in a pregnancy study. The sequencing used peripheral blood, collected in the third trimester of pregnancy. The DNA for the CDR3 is TGTGCCTGGAGGGGAGTGAACACTGAAGCTTTCTTT. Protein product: CAWRGVNTEAFF.